This TCR beta chain is from a study of human T cells and chemical hapten exposure (dated by TCRdb to the early 2020s). Some background on the complete study: For sensitization, 2% DPC in acetone was applied to a 2 cm by 2 cm area of upper inner arm skin. Throughout the roughly 23-week study period, patients were also given weekly therapeutic DPC doses on the scalp. Patch testing was performed on the upper back with Finn chambers containing 0.01% DPC, and the patch tests were scored after 6 days according to International Contact Dermatitis Research Group standards. Most of the patients in the cohort were female, and the cohort covered alopecia areata with under or over 50% scalp involvement, alopecia totalis and alopecia universalis. Libraries were combined into a pool for sequencing, and differences in TCR yield between samples came mainly from small differences in library volumes within the pool. Peripheral blood TCR repertoire changes were tracked in vivo in alopecia patients during primary and secondary sensitization to the hapten diphenylcyclopropenone (DPC). Patient blood was sampled pre-sensitization (week 0) and at 2, 6 and about 24 weeks after DPC sensitization. Blood for TCR sequencing was provided by twenty-nine alopecia patients at one to four time points (pre-sensitization, 2, 6 and 24 weeks).

What the study reported, not specific to this receptor: Compared with pre-sensitization or healthy control sets, expanded TCRs formed significantly more large CDR3 similarity clusters, which is consistent with antigen-driven responses. After repeated subsampling, changes were observed in the strength of the expansion versus patch-test correlation and in the threshold at which the correlation became significant. A positive correlation was found between the number of PT1 expanded TCRs and patch test score, with significance reached at thresholds 8, 16 and 32 but not 4. The number of TCRs above 1 in 1000 frequency did not change with DPC sensitization; there was no evidence of global repertoire structure alterations. All patients had alopecia, a presumed autoimmune disease, so their immune response might differ from that of healthy individuals.

The library came from RACE. Sequencing used a NextSeq 500. During library preparation, unique molecular identifiers were attached to individual cDNA molecules so that TCRs could be counted quantitatively and reproducibly. From each blood RNA sample, both TCR alpha and TCR beta chains were sequenced. On the authors' methods: A median of about 87,000 TCRs per sample was observed, with a range of roughly 20,000 to 750,000. V, J and CDR3 annotation of the TCR reads was carried out using the Decombinator software suite. For the PS versus PT1 abundance plots, all samples were subsampled to the same number of TCRs (28,000). Expanded TCRs were defined as absent before sensitization and observed at least eight times at the 2-week time point. The public sequencing data were trimmed at Q25 with fastp and processed into clonotypes with MiXCR by TCRdb, which kept only in-frame beta chains. CDR3 protein duplicates are merged, each entry listing the most common genes and DNA. TCRdb, rather than the study authors, made the V and J calls. The table for this sample lists roughly 200,000 distinct CDR3 sequences; approximately 20% of them were counted only once. The ten largest make up 6.7% of the sample.

A remark on this clonotype: Its antigen is currently not known. Base qualities are not at hand, and no much larger clone is one base apart.

Taken with the paper, the label for time point translates to: patch test 1, 2 weeks after DPC sensitization. This specimen's treatment or condition label, per the study, means: therapeutic diphenylcyclopropenone sensitization with weekly scalp DPC. At every patch-test visit, the blood draw took place before the patch test was put on. To be eligible, patients had to be aged 18 to 70, diagnosed with alopecia and judged suitable for DPC therapy, while pregnant patients were excluded. Total RNA was extracted from unfractionated whole blood that had been collected in Tempus Blood RNA tubes. Including the terminal cysteine and phenylalanine, the CDR3 comprises 12 residues. Kept here is only the CDR3 DNA, which spans 36 bases and is read in frame from base 1. Reading the germline V gene gives CDR1 ENHRY and CDR2 SYGVKD. Trimming removed 10 bases from V and 6 bases from J, leaving 12 bases between the germline ends.

The starting material was whole blood, obtained in connection with sensitization to the hapten diphenylcyclopropenone (DPC). The rearranged chain carries TRBV10-3 and TRBJ1-4, and TRBD1 may be the D gene, going by 6 matching bases. This clonotype originated in a woman in her 50s with alopecia areata. Some clones in this sample may be carry-over from other donors' samples. The bases are TGTGCCAGCAGGGGAGGGCATGAAAAACTGTTTTTT. Translated, this gives CASRGGHEKLFF.